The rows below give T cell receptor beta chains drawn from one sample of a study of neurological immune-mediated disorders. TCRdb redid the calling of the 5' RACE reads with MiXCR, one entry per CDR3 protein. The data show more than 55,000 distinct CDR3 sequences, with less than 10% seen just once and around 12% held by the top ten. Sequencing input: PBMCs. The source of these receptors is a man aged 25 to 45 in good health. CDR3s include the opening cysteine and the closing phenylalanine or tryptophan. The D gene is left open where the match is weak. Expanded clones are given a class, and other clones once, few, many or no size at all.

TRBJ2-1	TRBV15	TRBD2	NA	TGTGTCACAAGCAGCGGGACTAGCGGGTCATCCTACAATGAGCAGTTCTTC	CVTSSGTSGSSYNEQFF
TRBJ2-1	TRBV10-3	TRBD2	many	TGTGCCACCGCGGGACTAGCGGGTACTTTTTCCTACAATGAGCAGTTCTTC	CATAGLAGTFSYNEQFF
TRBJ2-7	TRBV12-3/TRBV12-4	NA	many	TGTGCCAGCAGTGAGGGTGGGGTCGACGAGCAGTACTTC	CASSEGGVDEQYF
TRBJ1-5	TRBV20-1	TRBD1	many	TGCAGTGCTATCCCGAGACAGGGGATCTCTCGGCAGCCCCAGCATTTT	CSAIPRQGISRQPQHF
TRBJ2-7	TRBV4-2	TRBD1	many	TGTGCCAGCAGCCAAGCGGTAGGGACAGGGGGCTCTAACGAGCAGTACTTC	CASSQAVGTGGSNEQYF
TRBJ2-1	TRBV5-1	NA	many	TGCGCCAGCAGCTTGGGGAGCACCTACAATGAGCAGTTCTTC	CASSLGSTYNEQFF
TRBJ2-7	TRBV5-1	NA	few	TGCGCCAGCAGCTTGGAACCAAAGGTTGTGAAGTACTTC	CASSLEPKVVKYF
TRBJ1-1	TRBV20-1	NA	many	TGCAGTGCCCCCGGGACACCTGCGGAAGCTTTCTTT	CSAPGTPAEAFF
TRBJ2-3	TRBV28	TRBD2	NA	TGTGTCAGCAGAATAGCGGGAGAGATCACAGATACGCAGTATTTT	CVSRIAGEITDTQYF
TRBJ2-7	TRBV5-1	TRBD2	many	TGCGCCAGCAGCTTGATTAGCGGGAGCTACGAGCAGTACTTC	CASSLISGSYEQYF
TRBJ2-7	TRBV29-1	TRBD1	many	TGCAGCGTATCCCCGGGACAGGGATCCTACGAGCAGTACTTC	CSVSPGQGSYEQYF
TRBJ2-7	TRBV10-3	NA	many	TGTGCCATCAGTGACACGGTTTCCTACGAGCAGTACTTC	CAISDTVSYEQYF
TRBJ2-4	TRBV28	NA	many	TGTGCCAGCCCGCACATTCAGTACTTC	CASPHIQYF
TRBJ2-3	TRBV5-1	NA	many	TGCGCCAGCAGCCCCCTTAGGGGGAACACAGATACGCAGTATTTT	CASSPLRGNTDTQYF
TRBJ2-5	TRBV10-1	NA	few	TGCGCCAGCAGTGATGGCGGGACATCCCAAGAGACCCAGTACTTC	CASSDGGTSQETQYF
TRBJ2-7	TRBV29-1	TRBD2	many	TGCAGCGTTGATACTCCTAGCGGCAATCCCTACGAGCAGTACTTC	CSVDTPSGNPYEQYF
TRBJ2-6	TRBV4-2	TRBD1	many	TGTGCCAGCAGCCAGGCACGAGAGTTTGGGGGACAGGGGACCGGGGCCAACGTCCTGACTTTC	CASSQAREFGGQGTGANVLTF
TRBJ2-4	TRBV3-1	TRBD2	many	TGTGCCAGCAGGCACTCCGGGGGGGTGGCCAAAAACATTCAGTACTTC	CASRHSGGVAKNIQYF
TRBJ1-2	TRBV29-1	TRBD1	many	TGCAGCGTGGAGTCCCGGGACAGGGTGCGGGGCTACACCTTC	CSVESRDRVRGYTF
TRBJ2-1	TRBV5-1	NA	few	TGCGCCATCCCAGAGCAGTTCTTC	CAIPEQFF
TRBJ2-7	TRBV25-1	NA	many	TGTGCCAGCAGTGAATCTAGAGTGGTAGGCTACGAGCAGTACTTC	CASSESRVVGYEQYF
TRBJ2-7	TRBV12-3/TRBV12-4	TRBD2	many	TGTGCCAGCAGACCTAGCGGGACCTACGAGCAGTACTTC	CASRPSGTYEQYF
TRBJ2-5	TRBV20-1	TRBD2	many	TGCAGTGCCCCCGGGAGGGTAGAGACCCAGTACTTC	CSAPGRVETQYF
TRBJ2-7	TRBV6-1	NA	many	TGTGCCAGCAGTGAAATTCCCGAGGGATCGGACGAGCAGTACTTC	CASSEIPEGSDEQYF
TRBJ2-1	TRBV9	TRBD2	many	TGTGCCAGCAGCGTAGGTAGCGGGAGATTAGATGAGCAGTTCTTC	CASSVGSGRLDEQFF
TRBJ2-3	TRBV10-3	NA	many	TGTGCCATCGAAGGGCTGGGCACAGATACGCAGTATTTT	CAIEGLGTDTQYF
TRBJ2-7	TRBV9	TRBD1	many	TGTGCCAGCAGCCCCCTCTGGGACAGGGGAGGAGGTGAGCAGTACTTC	CASSPLWDRGGGEQYF
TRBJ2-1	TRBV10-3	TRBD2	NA	TGTGCCATCAGTGAGCCTCCTGGGACTAGCGGGAGTGTCTATGAGCAGTTCTTC	CAISEPPGTSGSVYEQFF
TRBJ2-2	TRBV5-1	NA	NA	TGCGCCAGCAGCGACCGTAATGGCCTAGAGGACACCGGGGAGCTGTTTTTT	CASSDRNGLEDTGELFF
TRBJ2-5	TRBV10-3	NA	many	TGTGCCATCAGTGAGTCGAGGGAGACCCAGTACTTC	CAISESRETQYF
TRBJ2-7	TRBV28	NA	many	TGTGCCAGCAGTTTACCAGGCCCCCTTCTTTTCGAGCAGTACTTC	CASSLPGPLLFEQYF
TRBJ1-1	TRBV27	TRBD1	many	TGTGCCAGTCTACCTTCAGGGGGCGGGAACACTGAAGCTTTCTTT	CASLPSGGGNTEAFF
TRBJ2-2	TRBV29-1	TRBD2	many	TGCAGCGTTGTTCCGGGTCAGTTAGCGGGAGTGGACGGGGAGCTGTTTTTT	CSVVPGQLAGVDGELFF
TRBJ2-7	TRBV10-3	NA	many	TGTGCCATCAGTGAACAGTCGTACGAGCAGTACTTC	CAISEQSYEQYF
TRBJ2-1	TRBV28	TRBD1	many	TGTGCCAGCAGTTTAAACAGAGGGGGCGATGAGCAGTTCTTC	CASSLNRGGDEQFF
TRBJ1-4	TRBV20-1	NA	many	TGCAGTGCTAGAGTTGTGACAGGTCTCAAAATGGGTGAAAAACTGTTTTTT	CSARVVTGLKMGEKLFF
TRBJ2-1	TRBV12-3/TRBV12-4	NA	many	TGTGCCAGCAGTTTTTATGATGAGCAGTTCTTC	CASSFYDEQFF
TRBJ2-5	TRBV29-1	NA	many	TGCAGCGTTGAAGAGAGGTTGAGAGATCGAGAGACCCAGTACTTC	CSVEERLRDRETQYF
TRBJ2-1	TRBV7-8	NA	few	TGTGCCAGCAGCGCGGACCAAACCAACAATGAGCAGTTCTTC	CASSADQTNNEQFF
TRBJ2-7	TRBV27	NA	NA	TGTGCCATTAGTTCCCTCTCCTACGAGCAGTACTTC	CAISSLSYEQYF
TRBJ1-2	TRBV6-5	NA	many	TGTGCCAGCCTCAGAAGCGGGGGTAACTATGGCTACACCTTC	CASLRSGGNYGYTF
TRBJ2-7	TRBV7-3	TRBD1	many	TGTGCCAGCAGCAAGGGGACAGGGGCCTACGAGCAGTACTTC	CASSKGTGAYEQYF
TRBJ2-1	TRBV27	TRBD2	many	TGTGCCAGCAGTAGAGCGGGAGTGTACTACAATGAGCAGTTCTTC	CASSRAGVYYNEQFF
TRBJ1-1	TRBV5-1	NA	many	TGCGCCAGCAGCTTGGCGGGGACCAGCGCTGAAGCTTTCTTT	CASSLAGTSAEAFF
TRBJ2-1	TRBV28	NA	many	TGTGCCAGCAGTGGCCGAGGAGGCCTAGGTCGTCTTGAGCAGTTCTTC	CASSGRGGLGRLEQFF
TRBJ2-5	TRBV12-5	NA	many	TGTGCTAGTGGTTTGGGGGCGCCCGGCGGGACCCAAAAAGAGACCCAGTACTTC	CASGLGAPGGTQKETQYF
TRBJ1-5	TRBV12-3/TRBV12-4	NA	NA	TGTGCCAGCAGACTTGTGGGGATTAACAATCAGCCCCAGCATTTT	CASRLVGINNQPQHF
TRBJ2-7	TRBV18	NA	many	TGTGCCAGCTCACCGCGACTAGGCACCTACGAGCAGTACTTC	CASSPRLGTYEQYF
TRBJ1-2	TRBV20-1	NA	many	TGCAGTGCCCAGACATACCCTGCGGACTATGGCTACACCTTC	CSAQTYPADYGYTF